The source of this T cell receptor (beta chain) is a study of T-cell reconstitution after alpha-beta-depleted transplantation in children. CDR1 and CDR2 from the germline V gene are SGHRS and YFSETQ. This CDR3 contains 14 residues. V shed 0 bases and J shed 4 bases, with 11 bases lying between them. In this sample, this clonotype turned up a few times. Its antigen remains unknown. Study-wide results and limits: The study reportedly traced alpha-beta T cells about two months after transplant to several hundred expanded graft clones. Surviving recipient T cells and thymic progenitors underlay high day-60 TCRbeta diversity in some patients. T-cell counts and diversity at one year post-transplant came mainly from newly produced T cells.

Construction of the TCRbeta library involved unique molecular identifiers. Using its own MiXCR run on the PCR reads, TCRdb lists one record per CDR3 protein. Counted here are about 900,000 distinct CDR3 sequences, roughly 29% occurring once; the ten biggest clones make up roughly 27%. The sequence was collected from a boy younger than two who had a stem cell transplant for SCID, so the T cells may come from the graft donor. The V gene is TRBV5-1, the J gene TRBJ2-7; no reliable D call. The source was PBMCs, mostly from graft donor cells, collected 360 days after TCRalphabeta/CD19-depleted stem cell transplant. CDR3 region: CASSLGLGNYEQYF. The CDR3 DNA follows: TGCGCCAGCAGCTTGGGACTGGGGAATTACGAGCAGTACTTC.